The rows below give T cell receptor beta chains drawn from one sample of a study of Ad26.COV2.S vaccination and SARS-CoV-2 variants. Some clones are missing from TCRdb's copy, which holds only in-frame ones; the method was immunoSEQ multiplex PCR. The table has a few hundred thousand clones, roughly 91% seen once. The input for sequencing was peripheral blood, taken in a trial of Ad26.COV2.S vaccine versus placebo. Receptor source: a person between 18 and 60 years old who received the Ad26.COV2.S COVID-19 vaccine or a placebo. Each CDR3 is given with its conserved first and last residue. D genes are given only for firm matches. Clone size, where shown, is once, few, many, or a class for clones that have expanded.

d_call: NA
v_call: TRBV15
clone_size: NA
j_call: TRBJ2-1
cdr3_aa: CATKEARSYNEQFF
cdr3_nt: TGTGCCACCAAGGAGGCTCGGTCCTACAATGAGCAGTTCTTC

d_call: NA
v_call: TRBV5-1
clone_size: NA
j_call: TRBJ2-5
cdr3_aa: CASSFRFQETQYF
cdr3_nt: TGCGCCAGCAGCTTTCGGTTCCAAGAGACCCAGTACTTC

d_call: TRBD1
v_call: TRBV30
clone_size: NA
j_call: TRBJ1-2
cdr3_aa: CAWSVAGGNYGYTF
cdr3_nt: TGTGCCTGGAGTGTGGCAGGGGGTAACTATGGCTACACCTTC

d_call: TRBD2
v_call: TRBV27
clone_size: NA
j_call: TRBJ2-5
cdr3_aa: CASSSAGTSRGTETQYF
cdr3_nt: TGTGCCAGCAGTTCTGCCGGGACTAGCAGGGGGACAGAGACCCAGTACTTC

d_call: NA
v_call: TRBV19
clone_size: NA
j_call: TRBJ1-3
cdr3_aa: CASSMVAGSGNTIYF
cdr3_nt: TGTGCCAGTAGTATGGTCGCCGGCTCTGGAAACACCATATATTTT

d_call: NA
v_call: TRBV4-3
clone_size: NA
j_call: TRBJ2-1
cdr3_aa: CASSQGGPSYNEQFF
cdr3_nt: TGCGCCAGCAGCCAAGGGGGGCCCTCCTACAATGAGCAGTTCTTC

d_call: NA
v_call: TRBV7-9
clone_size: NA
j_call: TRBJ1-1
cdr3_aa: CASSLGGREEAFF
cdr3_nt: TGTGCCAGCAGCTTGGGGGGGCGCGAAGAAGCTTTCTTT

d_call: TRBD1
v_call: TRBV6-2/TRBV6-3
clone_size: NA
j_call: TRBJ1-2
cdr3_aa: CASSYSWDRQLGGYTF
cdr3_nt: TGTGCCAGCAGTTACTCGTGGGACAGGCAACTGGGAGGCTACACCTTC

d_call: NA
v_call: TRBV5-6
clone_size: few
j_call: TRBJ2-7
cdr3_aa: CASSFGLGPYEQYF
cdr3_nt: TGTGCCAGCAGCTTCGGTCTGGGCCCCTACGAGCAGTACTTC

d_call: NA
v_call: TRBV3-1/TRBV3-2
clone_size: NA
j_call: TRBJ1-3
cdr3_aa: CASSQVGSSGNTIYF
cdr3_nt: TGTGCCAGCAGCCAAGTAGGGAGCTCTGGAAACACCATATATTTT

d_call: TRBD1
v_call: TRBV4-3
clone_size: NA
j_call: TRBJ1-4
cdr3_aa: CASSQTGQSNEKLFF
cdr3_nt: TGCGCCAGCAGCCAGACGGGACAGTCTAATGAAAAACTGTTTTTT

d_call: TRBD1
v_call: TRBV9
clone_size: NA
j_call: TRBJ1-1
cdr3_aa: CASSVADRAGTEAFF
cdr3_nt: TGTGCCAGCAGCGTAGCTGACAGGGCGGGCACTGAAGCTTTCTTT

d_call: TRBD1
v_call: TRBV5-1
clone_size: once
j_call: TRBJ2-7
cdr3_aa: CASSPRQGLLSYEQYF
cdr3_nt: TGCGCCAGCAGCCCCCGACAGGGGCTCCTCTCCTACGAGCAGTACTTC

d_call: NA
v_call: TRBV7-9
clone_size: once
j_call: TRBJ2-1
cdr3_aa: CASMEGNEQFF
cdr3_nt: TGTGCCAGCATGGAAGGAAATGAGCAGTTCTTC

d_call: TRBD1
v_call: TRBV30
clone_size: NA
j_call: TRBJ1-1
cdr3_aa: CAWSVGWGQGATEAFF
cdr3_nt: TGTGCCTGGAGTGTAGGGTGGGGACAGGGGGCAACTGAAGCTTTCTTT

d_call: TRBD1
v_call: TRBV12-3/TRBV12-4
clone_size: NA
j_call: TRBJ1-2
cdr3_aa: CASTPTGTYGYTF
cdr3_nt: TGTGCCAGCACACCGACAGGGACCTATGGCTACACCTTC

d_call: NA
v_call: TRBV7-9
clone_size: once
j_call: TRBJ1-6
cdr3_aa: CASSFGRDHSPLHF
cdr3_nt: TGTGCCAGCAGCTTCGGCAGGGATCATTCACCCCTCCACTTT

d_call: NA
v_call: TRBV11-1
clone_size: NA
j_call: TRBJ2-5
cdr3_aa: CASSSRVASRQETQYF
cdr3_nt: TGTGCCAGCAGCTCACGGGTGGCTAGCAGGCAAGAGACCCAGTACTTC

d_call: TRBD1
v_call: TRBV11-2
clone_size: NA
j_call: TRBJ2-1
cdr3_aa: CASSLAPTGVHEQFF
cdr3_nt: TGTGCCAGCAGCTTAGCCCCCACAGGGGTCCATGAGCAGTTCTTC

d_call: TRBD2
v_call: TRBV14
clone_size: NA
j_call: TRBJ2-3
cdr3_aa: CASSPRLAATGDTQYF
cdr3_nt: TGTGCCAGCAGCCCCCGACTAGCGGCAACCGGGGATACGCAGTATTTT

d_call: NA
v_call: TRBV10-2
clone_size: NA
j_call: TRBJ1-6
cdr3_aa: CASVNRDHNSPLHF
cdr3_nt: TGCGCCAGTGTGAACCGGGACCACAATTCACCCCTCCACTTT

d_call: NA
v_call: TRBV5-1
clone_size: NA
j_call: TRBJ1-2
cdr3_aa: CASSLGTSSYGYTF
cdr3_nt: TGCGCCAGCAGCTTGGGGACCAGCAGTTATGGCTACACCTTC

d_call: NA
v_call: TRBV5-1
clone_size: NA
j_call: TRBJ1-3
cdr3_aa: CASSWDGRSGNTIYF
cdr3_nt: TGCGCCAGCAGCTGGGACGGTCGCTCTGGAAACACCATATATTTT

d_call: NA
v_call: TRBV24-1
clone_size: once
j_call: TRBJ2-5
cdr3_aa: CATSDPLERIETQYF
cdr3_nt: TGTGCCACCAGTGATCCACTAGAGAGAATAGAGACCCAGTACTTC

d_call: NA
v_call: TRBV12-5
clone_size: NA
j_call: TRBJ2-7
cdr3_aa: CASGLSPGAQQYF
cdr3_nt: TGTGCTAGTGGTTTGTCCCCGGGGGCCCAGCAGTACTTC

d_call: TRBD1
v_call: TRBV4-2
clone_size: NA
j_call: TRBJ2-2
cdr3_aa: CASSQGPGQGYTGELFF
cdr3_nt: TGTGCCAGCAGCCAAGGTCCGGGACAGGGTTACACCGGGGAGCTGTTTTTT

d_call: TRBD1
v_call: TRBV19
clone_size: NA
j_call: TRBJ1-1
cdr3_aa: CASATGALTEAFF
cdr3_nt: TGTGCCAGTGCAACAGGGGCATTAACTGAAGCTTTCTTT

d_call: TRBD1
v_call: TRBV5-1
clone_size: NA
j_call: TRBJ1-1
cdr3_aa: CASTWDSLNTEAFF
cdr3_nt: TGCGCCAGCACCTGGGACAGTTTGAACACTGAAGCTTTCTTT

d_call: NA
v_call: TRBV6-2/TRBV6-3
clone_size: NA
j_call: TRBJ2-3
cdr3_aa: CASSLASLDTQYF
cdr3_nt: TGTGCCAGCAGTTTAGCCTCTCTCGATACGCAGTATTTT

d_call: TRBD1
v_call: TRBV5-4
clone_size: NA
j_call: TRBJ2-7
cdr3_aa: CASSSIIKTGGIEQYF
cdr3_nt: TGTGCCAGCAGCTCTATTATTAAGACAGGGGGCATCGAGCAGTACTTC

d_call: TRBD1
v_call: TRBV7-2
clone_size: NA
j_call: TRBJ1-1
cdr3_aa: CASSQTTGGSEAFF
cdr3_nt: TGTGCCAGCAGCCAGACAACAGGGGGGTCTGAAGCTTTCTTT

d_call: NA
v_call: TRBV27
clone_size: many
j_call: TRBJ1-1
cdr3_aa: CASSPYNLNTEAFF
cdr3_nt: TGTGCCAGCAGTCCCTATAATTTGAACACTGAAGCTTTCTTT

d_call: NA
v_call: TRBV4-2
clone_size: NA
j_call: TRBJ2-5
cdr3_aa: CASSQDTAGEETQYF
cdr3_nt: TGTGCCAGCAGCCAAGATACGGCAGGGGAGGAGACCCAGTACTTC

d_call: TRBD1
v_call: TRBV5-1
clone_size: NA
j_call: TRBJ1-4
cdr3_aa: CASSWGTGVDEKLFF
cdr3_nt: TGCGCCAGCAGCTGGGGAACAGGGGTGGATGAAAAACTGTTTTTT

d_call: TRBD2
v_call: TRBV2
clone_size: NA
j_call: TRBJ2-7
cdr3_aa: CASSLSGGSPYEQYF
cdr3_nt: TGTGCCAGCAGCCTTAGCGGGGGAAGCCCCTACGAGCAGTACTTC

d_call: NA
v_call: TRBV9
clone_size: NA
j_call: TRBJ1-1
cdr3_aa: CASSVESFGGSDTEAFF
cdr3_nt: TGTGCCAGCAGCGTAGAGTCCTTTGGAGGGTCGGACACTGAAGCTTTCTTT

d_call: NA
v_call: TRBV29-1
clone_size: NA
j_call: TRBJ2-5
cdr3_aa: CSVEVGRWQETQYF
cdr3_nt: TGCAGCGTTGAAGTGGGTCGCTGGCAAGAGACCCAGTACTTC

d_call: NA
v_call: TRBV4-1
clone_size: NA
j_call: TRBJ2-2
cdr3_aa: CASSQEWMTWNTGELFF
cdr3_nt: TGCGCCAGCAGCCAAGAATGGATGACCTGGAACACCGGGGAGCTGTTTTTT

d_call: TRBD1
v_call: TRBV25-1
clone_size: NA
j_call: TRBJ2-2
cdr3_aa: CASSRGQGANTGELFF
cdr3_nt: TGTGCCAGTTCCAGGGGACAGGGGGCTAACACCGGGGAGCTGTTTTTT